This passage covers 6 T cell receptor beta chains from one sample sequenced in a study of blood T cells in healthy people across ages. Then a second PCR, running roughly 7 to 11 cycles, was carried out with a sample-barcoded 5' primer and a J-beta primer mix. TCRdb re-derived calls from the 5' RACE reads in MiXCR, one entry per CDR3 protein. The table lists hundreds of thousands of distinct CDR3 sequences, roughly 32% of them singletons, with approximately 15% in the top ten. Sequenced input: blood. These receptors were taken from a woman aged 80 or older in good health.

This chain uses TRBV19 with TRBJ1-2; D is perhaps TRBD1 (5 bases). In germline, CDR1 is LNHDA, CDR2 SQIVND (reference sequence). The CDR3 has 13 amino acids. V lost 8 bases to trimming and J lost 7 bases, with 17 bases between them. CDR3 loop: CASSPTVLGGYTF. The CDR3, as DNA: TGTGCCAGTTCTCCGACAGTCTTAGGTGGCTACACCTTC.

As regards this clonotype: This may be a read error: a much more frequent sequence differs by one nucleotide. The genes are TRBV24-1 and TRBJ1-5, with D unresolved. The CDR3 has 13 residues. Germline V CDR1 and CDR2: KGHDR, SFDVKD. The V gene lost 2 bases and the J gene lost 0 bases, with 1 base spanning the gap. CDR3 residues: CATSDYSNQPQHF. In DNA form, the CDR3 reads TGTGCCACCAGTGATTATAGCAATCAGCCCCAGCATTTT.

This clonotype was observed once. The V call is TRBV4-2, the J call TRBJ1-2; tentatively, D is TRBD1 (5 bases). V dropped 3 bases and J dropped 5 bases, with 19 bases sitting between them. CDR1 and CDR2 from the germline V gene are LGHNA and YNFKEQ. The CDR3 contains 16 residues. In DNA form, the CDR3 reads TGTGCCAGCAGCCAGGAGCAGAGGGTTGGGGCGTATGGCTACACCTTC. This encodes CASSQEQRVGAYGYTF.

The sample holds a few counts of this clonotype. The chain is built from TRBV14 and TRBJ1-4; tentatively, D is TRBD1 (5 bases). Germline-derived CDR1 and CDR2 are SGHDN and FVKESK. Trimming shortened V by 1 base and J by 8 bases, and 17 bases separated the two germline ends. The CDR3 runs 16 residues. Here the CDR3 reads CASSQGAWGGGEKLFF. The CDR3 DNA sequence: TGTGCCAGCAGCCAAGGGGCCTGGGGCGGAGGAGAAAAACTGTTTTTT.

Only a few counts were recorded for this clonotype. The chain combines TRBV29-1 with TRBJ2-3; possibly TRBD2 for D (5 bases). Trimming removed 7 bases from V and 10 bases from J, with 12 bases in between. Germline CDR1 SQVTM, CDR2 ANQGSEA. CDR3 length: 10 residues. The CDR3 DNA follows: TGCAGCGCCCTAGCATTTGCGCAGTATTTT. Its translation: CSALAFAQYF.

There are a few counts of this clonotype. V is TRBV18 and J is TRBJ2-7; D gene unclear. Trimming cost V 1 base and J 0 bases, with 7 bases left between them. The CDR3 sequence is 14 residues long. Germline values: CDR1 KGHSH, CDR2 LQKENI. The CDR3 loop reads CASSPRANSYEQYF. The CDR3 DNA reads TGTGCCAGCTCACCACGTGCCAACTCCTACGAGCAGTACTTC.